A few counts support the clone carrying this TCR beta chain. The antigen is unknown. Isolated RNA was reverse transcribed into cDNA used as the sequencing template. The repertoire was sequenced with immunoSEQ multiplex PCR; TCRdb's copy has only in-frame clones and lacks some. The table shows around 140,000 clones, with around 51% occurring only once. This sample was taken from a study of CD8+ T cells in alopecia areata. Study-wide points: Mice showed TCR sharing more clearly than patients did, possibly owing to HLA.

The CDR3 has 14 amino acids. Germline V lookup: CDR1 MDHEN, CDR2 SYDVKM. Trimming cost V 5 bases and J 3 bases, with 14 bases left between them. This receptor was obtained from a human donor with alopecia areata. The J gene is TRBJ2-7, the V gene TRBV28; D could derive from TRBD1 or TRBD2 (5 bases each). Sample: CD4+ T cells sorted from blood, taken at week 0. The CDR3: CASSPPGRGYEQYF. The CDR3 DNA reads as TGTGCCAGCAGTCCCCCGGGACGGGGCTACGAGCAGTACTTC.